These 18 T cell receptor beta chains share one sample of origin, sequenced in a study of identical twins. TCRdb used MiXCR to reprocess the 5' RACE reads, holding one entry per CDR3 protein. The sample includes more than 600,000 distinct CDR3 sequences, roughly 20% of them seen just once. These sequences were also reported in another study, on T cells expressing NK-cell markers.

The material sequenced was PBMCs. Source of these receptors: a young woman in good health.

The chain is built from TRBV27 and TRBJ2-1; TRBD1 agrees at 10 bases. The CDR3 is 15 amino acids. With 5 bases clipped from V and 9 bases from J, the junction kept 10 bases outside the gene matches. Germline V gives CDR1 MNHEY, CDR2 SMNVEV (reference sequence). Here the CDR3 DNA reads TGTGCCAGCAGTATTCAGGGGACAGGGGATGGTGAGCAGTTCTTC. Translated: CASSIQGTGDGEQFF.

This clonotype came up many times. The V and J genes are TRBV20-1 and TRBJ1-1; TRBD1 is a possible D gene (5 bases). Trimming pared 6 bases from V and 4 bases from J, leaving 12 bases between. The CDR3 extends over 12 amino acids. Germline CDR1 and CDR2: DFQATT and SNEGSKA (reference sequence). This CDR3 is CSALQGITEAFF. The CDR3, as DNA: TGCAGTGCACTCCAGGGTATCACTGAAGCTTTCTTT.

A few counts support this clonotype. The chain uses TRBV12-3 or TRBV12-4 and TRBJ2-3; 12 positions match TRBD2. The CDR3 is 17 amino acids. With 3 bases clipped from V and 6 bases from J, the junction kept 10 bases outside the gene matches. The CDR3 DNA reads TGTGCCAGCAGTTTTCAGTCTGCTAGCGGGAGGGCTGATACGCAGTATTTT. This gives the protein CASSFQSASGRADTQYF.

This clonotype was detected once. The chain has TRBV6-1 and TRBJ1-2; TRBD1 agrees at 8 bases. This CDR3 comprises 13 residues. CDR1 is MNHNS, CDR2 SASEGT, per germline. Trimming at V came to 5 bases and at J to 6 bases, leaving 5 bases not matched to a gene. CDR3 region: CASSLDRDNGYTF. As DNA, the CDR3 is TGTGCCAGCAGTCTGGACAGGGACAATGGCTACACCTTC.

This sequence joins TRBV3-1 and TRBJ2-3; tentative D call: TRBD2 (7 bases). Trimming took off 4 bases at V and 2 bases at J, with 16 bases between the two ends. Germline CDR1 is LGHDT and CDR2 is YNNKEL (reference sequence). The CDR3 runs to 16 residues. The CDR3 DNA follows: TGTGCCAGCAGCCTTCCCCTGGGGGGGCCCACAGATACGCAGTATTTT. It specifies CASSLPLGGPTDTQYF.

J is TRBJ2-5 and V is TRBV12-3 or TRBV12-4, with D tentatively TRBD1 or TRBD2 (5 bases each). The germline V and J ends were trimmed by 0 bases and 5 bases, with 13 bases remaining between them. CDR3 length: 15 residues. DNA for the CDR3: TGTGCCAGCAGTTTAGCAGGCGCCGAGGGGGAGACCCAGTACTTC. Protein: CASSLAGAEGETQYF.

The V gene is TRBV10-3, the J gene TRBJ2-7; a weak D match, TRBD1 (6 bases). The germline CDR1 and CDR2 sequences are ENHRY and SYGVKD. Trimming removed 4 bases from V and 6 bases from J, with 10 bases in between. The CDR3 is made up of 12 amino acids. The CDR3 spells CAISGTGFEQYF. CDR3 bases: TGTGCCATCAGTGGAACAGGGTTCGAGCAGTACTTC.

In this sample, this clonotype turned up many times. V gene TRBV12-3 or TRBV12-4 combines with J gene TRBJ2-7, with D hard to call. This CDR3 has 13 residues. V dropped 6 bases and J dropped 2 bases, with 11 bases sitting between them. CDR3 DNA: TGTGCCAGCAGCCGACCTCCGACCTACGAGCAGTACTTC. This gives the protein CASSRPPTYEQYF.

The V and J genes are TRBV12-3 or TRBV12-4 and TRBJ2-3, with D possibly called TRBD1 or TRBD2 (5 bases each). The length of the CDR3 is 18 residues. V dropped 6 bases and J dropped 1 base, with 23 bases sitting between them. CDR3 in amino acids: CASRHQLGTGRGTDTQYF. The CDR3 DNA reads as TGTGCCAGCAGACACCAACTCGGGACGGGAAGGGGCACAGATACGCAGTATTTT.

The chain recombines TRBV20-1 with TRBJ2-5; D uncertain. The CDR3 sequence is 13 residues long. Germline loops: CDR1 DFQATT, CDR2 SNEGSKA (reference sequence). V was pared by 0 bases and J by 5 bases, with 10 bases between. The CDR3 loop is CSARDRNWETQYF. The CDR3 DNA reads TGCAGTGCTAGAGATCGCAATTGGGAGACCCAGTACTTC.

In its sample, this clonotype was seen a few times. The gene calls are TRBV4-3 and TRBJ2-3; 11 bases match TRBD2. The CDR3 sequence is 15 residues long. J lost 4 bases, V lost 4 bases, and 4 bases had no gene match. Germline V gives CDR1 LGHNA, CDR2 YSLEER. This CDR3 is CASSPLAGAPDTQYF. In DNA, the CDR3 is TGCGCCAGCAGCCCACTAGCGGGAGCTCCAGATACGCAGTATTTT.

The genes are TRBV29-1 and TRBJ2-7; the D call may be TRBD1 or TRBD2 (5 bases each). Trimming removed 4 bases from V and 2 bases from J, with 9 bases in between. The CDR3 covers 12 residues. Germline V lookup: CDR1 SQVTM, CDR2 ANQGSEA. The CDR3 DNA follows: TGCAGCGTTGGAGGGGAGACCTACGAGCAGTACTTC. This encodes CSVGGETYEQYF.

This clonotype has just a few counts. The rearrangement links TRBV11-1 to TRBJ2-2; TRBD2 might be the D (5 bases). The CDR3 has 14 residues. Germline CDR1 SGHAT, CDR2 FQDESV (reference sequence). Trimming removed 3 bases at V and 2 bases at J, with 7 bases between. The CDR3 DNA reads as TGTGCCAGCAGCTTTACTAGTAACACCGGGGAGCTGTTTTTT. This translates into CASSFTSNTGELFF.

The chain joins TRBV10-3 to TRBJ1-1; unclear D gene. The CDR3 has 12 residues. The germline gives CDR1 ENHRY, CDR2 SYGVKD. Trimming removed 6 bases from V and 4 bases from J, with 9 bases in between. CDR3 DNA sequence: TGTGCCATCAGCCCCGGAGCCACTGAAGCTTTCTTT. Amino acid sequence: CAISPGATEAFF.

This clonotype was observed once. The V and J genes are TRBV18 and TRBJ1-1; the D is unclear. Per germline, CDR1 KGHSH and CDR2 LQKENI. The CDR3 spans 14 residues. V lost 1 base, J lost 7 bases, and 13 bases lay in between. CDR3 region: CASSPRKGPIEAFF. The CDR3 DNA is TGTGCCAGCTCACCACGGAAGGGCCCGATTGAAGCTTTCTTT.

V gene TRBV14 combines with J gene TRBJ2-5, with 9 bases fitting TRBD2. The CDR3 has 16 amino acids. Germline lookup yields CDR1 SGHDN and CDR2 FVKESK. The trim removed 0 bases at V and 6 bases at J, leaving 8 bases unmatched. CDR3 sequence (DNA): TGTGCCAGCAGCCAAGATCCGGGACTAGCCTGGCAGACCCAGTACTTC. Its translation is CASSQDPGLAWQTQYF.

The rearrangement links TRBV29-1 to TRBJ1-1; D is unresolved. V dropped 4 bases and J dropped 5 bases, with 14 bases sitting between them. The CDR3 spans 13 residues. Germline V lookup: CDR1 SQVTM, CDR2 ANQGSEA. The CDR3 region is CSVGRSGFTEAFF. The CDR3 coding sequence is TGCAGCGTTGGGCGCTCGGGATTTACTGAAGCTTTCTTT.

This clonotype was seen more than once but under ten times. The rearrangement joins TRBV20-1 to TRBJ2-7; D possibly uses TRBD1 or TRBD2 (6 bases each). The V gene lost 3 bases and the J gene lost 4 bases, with 19 bases spanning the gap. Germline V lookup: CDR1 DFQATT, CDR2 SNEGSKA (reference sequence). This CDR3 is 15 amino acids long. CDR3 DNA sequence: TGCAGTGCTAGGGTCTGGGGGGCCTCTAAATACGAGCAGTACTTC. This sequence encodes CSARVWGASKYEQYF.